This TCR beta chain appears in the sequencing data of a study of blood T cell repertoires in COVID-19. In the study overall: Acute and convalescent COVID-19 specimens originated in the United States, Italy and Spain. T cells, B-cell-depleted T cells, or PBMCs provided the cDNA or gDNA that served as material.

Per the germline V gene, CDR1 is SGHRS and CDR2 is YFSETQ. The germline V and J ends were trimmed by 3 bases and 4 bases, with 20 bases remaining between them. The CDR3 is 16 residues long. Original data processing: Amplification of reference gene primers provided the estimated nucleated cell counts. Sequencing used immunoSEQ multiplex PCR; TCRdb keeps in-frame clones, though not all of them. V, J and clone size derive from that table, while D and trimming were established from the DNA sequence. The sample consists of 130,000 to 150,000 clones, around 78% of them appearing once. The V gene is TRBV5-1, the J gene TRBJ2-7; D is possibly TRBD2 (6 bases). The clonotype originates from a woman aged 60 to 75 with acute or convalescent COVID-19. Sequencing used peripheral blood. The CDR3 protein is CASSSDVGGAPYEQYF. Written as DNA, the CDR3 is TGCGCCAGCAGCTCTGATGTGGGAGGAGCCCCTTACGAGCAGTACTTC. Using reference TRBV5-1 and TRBJ2-7 for the parts outside the CDR3, the full variable domain is KAGVTQTPRYLIKTRGQQVTLSCSPISGHRSVSWYQQTPGQGLQFLFEYFSETQRNKGNFPGRFSGRQFSNSRSEMNVSTLELGDSALYLCASSSDVGGAPYEQYFGPGTRLTVT.